The entry below describes one T cell receptor (beta chain). The antigen remains unidentified. The entry originates in a study of post-analysis software for immune sequencing data. Study in general: Several disease courses (relapsing-remitting, secondary progressive and progressive-relapsing) of multiple sclerosis were included.

TCR beta cDNA libraries had unique molecular identifiers. TCRdb independently ran MiXCR on the PCR reads; one entry per CDR3 protein. The sample comprises 150,000 to 200,000 distinct CDR3 sequences, around 36% of which are singletons, and around 30% rests with the top ten. Study results and limitations: Strong co-clustering by F measure linked samples that shared a preparation batch. Controls showed significantly higher normalized Chao1 diversity than did multiple sclerosis patients.

The sequenced sample was blood, obtained after autologous hematopoietic stem cell transplantation. The receptor's source is a girl aged 5 to 17 with multiple sclerosis.

The CDR3 loop reads CASSPPNQRNEQFF. The DNA of the CDR3 is TGTGCCAGCTCACCACCAAACCAGCGGAATGAGCAGTTCTTC. This chain joins TRBV18 and TRBJ2-1; tentatively, D is TRBD2 (5 bases). This CDR3 contains 14 residues. V gave up 0 bases and J gave up 7 bases, with 10 bases separating them. Germline V gene sequence: CDR1 KGHSH, CDR2 LQKENI.